A single sample gave rise to the 29 T cell receptor beta chains below, sequenced in a study of blood T cell repertoires in COVID-19. Profiling relied on immunoSEQ multiplex PCR, and the TCRdb table lists in-frame clones only, not all of them. The repertoire consists of about 180,000 clones, with approximately 86% occurring once and the leading ten covering 6.5% to 7.5%. Sequenced material: peripheral blood. Receptor source: a man aged 80 or over with COVID-19, enrolled during active disease.

V usage is TRBV5-1 and J usage is TRBJ1-2, with 7 bases aligning to TRBD1. Trimming cost V 0 bases and J 1 base; bases outside gene matches: 6. The germline gives CDR1 SGHRS, CDR2 YFSETQ. The CDR3 has 16 residues. DNA of the CDR3: TGCGCCAGCAGCTTGGGCCCTACAGGGGTTAACTATGGCTACACCTTC. Translation: CASSLGPTGVNYGYTF.

This clone occurred once. The chain has TRBV6-5 and TRBJ2-2, with D possibly TRBD1 on 6 matching bases. The germline V gene has CDR1 MNHEY and CDR2 SVGAGI. V was trimmed by 8 bases and J by 6 bases, leaving 13 bases between them. CDR3 length equals 13 residues. CDR3 protein: CASHRVLAGELFF. The CDR3 nucleotides are TGTGCCAGCCACAGGGTATTGGCCGGGGAGCTGTTTTTT.

The chain carries TRBV29-1 and TRBJ1-1; 9 nucleotides align to TRBD1. Germline lookup yields CDR1 SQVTM and CDR2 ANQGSEA. The CDR3 is made up of 12 amino acids. Trimming at V came to 7 bases and at J to 4 bases, leaving 4 bases not matched to a gene. CDR3 sequence reads: CSAQGAVTEAFF. DNA of the CDR3: TGCAGCGCACAGGGGGCTGTCACTGAAGCTTTCTTT.

This clone was recorded a few times. This chain connects TRBV6-5 to TRBJ1-6; TRBD1 matches at 11 bases. The CDR3 is 13 residues long. Trimming cost V 8 bases and J 10 bases; bases outside gene matches: 4. Germline-derived CDR1 and CDR2 are MNHEY and SVGAGI. In DNA, the CDR3 is TGTGCCAGCTCGGACAGGGGGCTGTCACCCCTCCACTTT. This codes for CASSDRGLSPLHF.

The chain links TRBV7-2 to TRBJ2-7; 7 nucleotides line up with TRBD1. The CDR3 covers 14 residues. V dropped 5 bases and J dropped 7; count of bases not matched to a gene: 11. Germline V CDR1 and CDR2: SGHTA, FQGNSA. The CDR3 bases are TGTGCCAGCAGCCCCATGGACAGGAGTAGGGAGCAGTACTTC. It translates to CASSPMDRSREQYF.

The J gene is TRBJ1-4, the V gene TRBV10-3, with 7 nucleotides matching TRBD1. With 11 bases clipped from V and 5 bases from J, the junction kept 17 bases outside the gene matches. Germline V gene data show CDR1 as ENHRY and CDR2 as SYGVKD. The CDR3 spans 16 residues. For the CDR3, the DNA is TGTGCCTCATGCGCGGGCTCGGGACAGCTAAATGAAAAACTGTTTTTT. This codes for CASCAGSGQLNEKLFF.

The chain carries TRBV10-2 and TRBJ1-2; 8 bases map to TRBD1. Germline CDR1 reads WSHSY; CDR2 reads SAAADI. V was pared by 5 bases and J by 4 bases, with 6 bases of the junction left unmatched. This CDR3 is built from 14 residues. The CDR3 region is CASSLQGEAYGYTF. CDR3 sequence (DNA): TGCGCCAGCAGTCTACAGGGGGAGGCCTATGGCTACACCTTC.

This clone showed up just a few times. This chain joins TRBV7-8 and TRBJ2-1; TRBD1 matches at 7 bases. Germline loops: CDR1 SGHVS, CDR2 FQNEAQ. Trimming at V came to 5 bases and at J to 6 bases, leaving 13 bases not matched to a gene. CDR3 size: 16 residues. This CDR3 is CASSPRAGGTRNEQFF. DNA for the CDR3: TGTGCCAGCAGCCCACGAGCAGGGGGAACTCGCAATGAGCAGTTCTTC.

V is TRBV24-1 and J is TRBJ1-4; 8 bases match TRBD1. The CDR3 has 16 residues. Germline CDR1 KGHDR, CDR2 SFDVKD. Unmatched junction bases numbered 7, after V lost 4 bases and J lost 4 bases. CDR3 nucleotides: TGTGCCACCAGTGAACCCGGGACAGGCTTTAATGAAAAACTGTTTTTT. Amino acid sequence: CATSEPGTGFNEKLFF.

The genes are TRBV9 and TRBJ1-2; possible D gene TRBD1, 6 bases. Trimming took 0 bases from V and 1 from J, leaving 7 bases between them. CDR1 and CDR2 (germline): SGDLS, YYNGEE. The CDR3 has 14 residues. CDR3 DNA: TGTGCCAGCAGCGTAGAACAGGGTAACTATGGCTACACCTTC. It yields the protein CASSVEQGNYGYTF.

V usage is TRBV6-5 and J usage is TRBJ2-7, with TRBD2 identical over 8 bases. The CDR3 length is 14 residues. V shed 6 bases and J 2 bases; nucleotides not matched to a gene: 6. Germline V gives CDR1 MNHEY, CDR2 SVGAGI. The CDR3 bases are TGTGCCAGCAGGTTGGCGGGGGGCCCCTACGAGCAGTACTTC. This codes for CASRLAGGPYEQYF.

The chain joins TRBV29-1 to TRBJ1-4; D uncertain. CDR3 length: 14 residues. V lost 4 bases, J lost 7 bases, and 16 bases lay in between. Looked up from germline, CDR1 is SQVTM and CDR2 is ANQGSEA. CDR3 bases: TGCAGCGTTGTGGAAGGATCCAGGCCTGAAAAACTGTTTTTT. It translates to CSVVEGSRPEKLFF.

V and J are TRBV3-1 (or the pseudogene TRBV3-2) and TRBJ2-1, with 12 bases aligning to TRBD1. This CDR3 is 17 amino acids long. Germline V gene lookup returns CDR1 LGHDT and CDR2 YNNKEL (reference sequence). V lost 6 bases, J lost 3 bases, and 9 bases stayed unmatched. The CDR3 DNA follows: TGTGCCAGCAGTCCCCGGGACAGGGGGCGACTCTACAATGAGCAGTTCTTC. The encoded protein is CASSPRDRGRLYNEQFF.

This clone was counted only a few times. The chain links TRBV3-1 (or the pseudogene TRBV3-2) to TRBJ1-2; D is perhaps TRBD1 (5 bases). CDR1 and CDR2 from the germline V gene are LGHDT and YNNKEL (reference sequence). Trimming shortened V by 4 bases and J by 8 bases, and 14 bases separated the two germline ends. This CDR3 is built from 13 residues. The CDR3 region is CASSLGTGGGYTF. The CDR3 DNA reads TGTGCCAGCAGCCTAGGGACGGGGGGAGGCTACACCTTC.

J is TRBJ2-2 and V is TRBV5-1; 9 bases match TRBD1. V shed 5 bases, J shed 5 bases, and the junction held 7 bases outside the gene matches. Germline values: CDR1 SGHRS, CDR2 YFSETQ. The CDR3 runs 15 residues. The CDR3 sequence: CASREDGQGTGELFF. CDR3 bases: TGCGCCAGCAGGGAGGATGGACAGGGGACCGGGGAGCTGTTTTTT.

This clone appeared a single time. J is TRBJ2-1 and V is TRBV5-4; D uncertain. The germline V gene has CDR1 SGHNT and CDR2 YYREEE (reference sequence). This CDR3 contains 12 residues. The V and J ends lost 7 bases and 5 bases respectively, with 10 bases between them. The CDR3 is CASRIADNEQFF. The CDR3 nucleotides read TGTGCCAGCCGAATAGCCGACAATGAGCAGTTCTTC.

The chain links TRBV9 to TRBJ2-6; tentative D call: TRBD1 (6 bases). This CDR3 has 17 residues. With 0 bases removed from V and 0 bases from J, the gap between germline ends came to 10 bases. The germline CDR1 and CDR2 sequences are SGDLS and YYNGEE. The CDR3 is CASSVGGLSSGANVLTF. For the CDR3, the DNA is TGTGCCAGCAGCGTAGGGGGGCTGTCCTCTGGGGCCAACGTCCTGACTTTC.

This clone was picked up a small number of times. The gene calls are TRBV24-1 and TRBJ2-4; D is possibly TRBD1 (5 bases). CDR1 KGHDR and CDR2 SFDVKD come from the germline V gene. The germline V and J ends were trimmed by 3 bases and 4 bases, with 15 bases remaining between them. The CDR3 is 16 residues long. The DNA of the CDR3 is TGTGCCACCAGTGATGTAGACAGAGGTGGTAAAAACATTCAGTACTTC. Its protein product is CATSDVDRGGKNIQYF.

The chain carries TRBV6-6 and TRBJ2-5; D unresolved. This CDR3 contains 14 residues. The germline V gene has CDR1 MNHNY and CDR2 SVGAGI (reference sequence). V was pared by 0 bases and J by 1 base, with 6 bases between. In DNA, the CDR3 is TGTGCCAGCAGTTACTCGGGCAGCCAAGAGACCCAGTACTTC. It specifies CASSYSGSQETQYF.

The chain recombines TRBV19 with TRBJ2-1; D is ambiguous. Germline values: CDR1 LNHDA, CDR2 SQIVND (reference sequence). The V end lost 7 bases, the J end lost 6 bases, and 19 bases lay between the germline ends. The CDR3 length is 15 residues. DNA of the CDR3: TGTGCCAGTACTAGGCGCGGCAGAACGGGCAATGAGCAGTTCTTC. The encoded protein is CASTRRGRTGNEQFF.

The chain employs TRBV7-9 and TRBJ2-1; D might be TRBD2 (5 bases). The CDR3 contains 13 residues. CDR1 and CDR2 from the germline V gene are SEHNR and FQNEAQ (reference sequence). V lost 5 bases and J 9 bases, leaving 14 bases between the germline ends. The CDR3 is CASSLPPGSEQFF. In DNA form, the CDR3 reads TGTGCCAGCAGCCTCCCCCCGGGGTCTGAGCAGTTCTTC.

This clone was counted a single time. CDR3 sequence (DNA): TGCGCCAGCAGCTTGGGAGGGGGCAATGAAAAACTGTTTTTT. Protein sequence: CASSLGGGNEKLFF. J is TRBJ1-4 and V is TRBV5-1, with 7 positions matching TRBD1. Germline lookup yields CDR1 SGHRS and CDR2 YFSETQ. Losses at the gene ends were 0 bases for V and 5 bases for J; bases not matched to a gene: 1. The length of the CDR3 is 14 residues.

This clone has a handful of counts. The J gene is TRBJ1-2, the V gene TRBV21-1; the table's D call TRBD1 went unverified against the DNA. TRBV21-1 is recorded as a pseudogene. CDR3 length: 17 amino acids. The CDR3 nucleotides read TGTGCCAGCAACAAGGTTCCCGGGACAGTTCTATTCTATGGCTACACCTTC. Translation: CASNKVPGTVLFYGYTF.

This chain connects TRBV4-1 to TRBJ1-4; D is unresolved. The CDR3 sequence is 16 residues long. V was pared by 4 bases and J by 8 bases, with 20 bases between. Germline V gene sequence: CDR1 MGHRA, CDR2 YSYEKL. Here the CDR3 reads CASSLAGMSRNEKLFF. The DNA for the CDR3 is TGCGCCAGCAGCCTCGCCGGCATGTCGCGGAACGAAAAACTGTTTTTT.

This chain uses TRBV7-2 with TRBJ2-7; 10 nucleotides agree with TRBD1. Unmatched junction bases numbered 12, after V lost 5 bases and J lost 5 bases. The CDR3 has 16 amino acids. CDR1 is SGHTA, CDR2 FQGNSA, per germline. The CDR3 is CASSQTGTGVNDEQYF. The CDR3 nucleotides are TGTGCCAGCAGCCAGACCGGGACAGGGGTTAACGACGAGCAGTACTTC.

The chain recombines TRBV5-6 with TRBJ1-2; D remains unclear. Trimming removed 2 bases at V and 4 bases at J, with 9 bases between. The CDR3 is made up of 13 amino acids. Germline CDR1 reads SGHDT; CDR2 reads YYEEEE. CDR3 region: CASSLQKVYGYTF. CDR3 in DNA: TGTGCCAGCAGCTTACAGAAGGTCTATGGCTACACCTTC.

This chain uses TRBV29-1 with TRBJ1-1, with a possible D match to TRBD1 (6 bases). This CDR3 comprises 13 residues. The V and J ends lost 7 bases and 1 base respectively, with 13 bases between them. CDR1 and CDR2 (germline): SQVTM, ANQGSEA. The CDR3 is CSGFNRENTEAFF. Written as DNA, the CDR3 is TGCAGCGGTTTTAACAGGGAGAACACTGAAGCTTTCTTT.

J is TRBJ2-2 and V is TRBV2, with D possibly being TRBD1 (7 bases). CDR1 SNHLY and CDR2 FYNNEI come from the germline V gene. The CDR3 covers 14 residues. V dropped 4 bases and J dropped 8 bases, with 14 bases sitting between them. CDR3 sequence: CASSAEQGRGELFF. The CDR3 coding sequence is TGTGCCAGCAGTGCTGAACAGGGGAGGGGGGAGCTGTTTTTT.

V gene TRBV7-2 combines with J gene TRBJ2-2; 8 nucleotides align to TRBD1. Unmatched junction bases numbered 3, after V lost 3 bases and J lost 3 bases. Germline V CDR1 and CDR2: SGHTA, FQGNSA. The CDR3 has 15 residues. The CDR3 coding sequence is TGTGCCAGCAGCTTTCAGGGACAGGACACCGGGGAGCTGTTTTTT. This translates into CASSFQGQDTGELFF.